The clone carrying this T cell receptor beta chain showed up just a few times. This entry comes from a study of human T cells and chemical hapten exposure. Trimming removed 6 bases from V and 0 bases from J, with 5 bases in between. CDR3 length: 12 residues. CDR1 MNHEY and CDR2 SVGAGI come from the germline V gene. Time point described: patch test 3, about 24 weeks after DPC sensitization. The treatment is: therapeutic diphenylcyclopropenone sensitization with weekly scalp DPC. TCRdb recomputed calls from the RACE reads with MiXCR, one row per CDR3 protein. The sample has approximately 97,000 distinct CDR3 sequences; 25% to 35% are singletons.

This chain links TRBV6-5 with TRBJ1-1; D gene unclear. The source is a man aged 35-49 years with alopecia areata. Some clones in this sample may be carry-over from other donors' samples. Here the sequenced sample was whole blood, taken in connection with sensitization to the hapten diphenylcyclopropenone (DPC). The CDR3 nucleotides are TGTGCCAGCAGGAGGGTGAACACTGAAGCTTTCTTT. Its translation: CASRRVNTEAFF.